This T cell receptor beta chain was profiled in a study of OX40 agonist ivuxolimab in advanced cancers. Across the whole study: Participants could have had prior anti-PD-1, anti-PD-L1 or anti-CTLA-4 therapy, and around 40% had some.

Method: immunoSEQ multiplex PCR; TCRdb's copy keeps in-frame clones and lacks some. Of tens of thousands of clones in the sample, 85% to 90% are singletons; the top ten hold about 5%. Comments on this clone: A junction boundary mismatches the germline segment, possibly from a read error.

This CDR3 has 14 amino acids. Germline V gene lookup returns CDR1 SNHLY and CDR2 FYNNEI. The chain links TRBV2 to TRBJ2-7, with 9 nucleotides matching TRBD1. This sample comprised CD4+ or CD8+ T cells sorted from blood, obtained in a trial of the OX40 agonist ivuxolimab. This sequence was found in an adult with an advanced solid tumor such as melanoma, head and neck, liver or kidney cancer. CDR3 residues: CASSDGQGPSPRSF. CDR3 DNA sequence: TGTGCCAGCAGTGACGGACAGGGGCCGAGCCCCCGGAGCTTC.